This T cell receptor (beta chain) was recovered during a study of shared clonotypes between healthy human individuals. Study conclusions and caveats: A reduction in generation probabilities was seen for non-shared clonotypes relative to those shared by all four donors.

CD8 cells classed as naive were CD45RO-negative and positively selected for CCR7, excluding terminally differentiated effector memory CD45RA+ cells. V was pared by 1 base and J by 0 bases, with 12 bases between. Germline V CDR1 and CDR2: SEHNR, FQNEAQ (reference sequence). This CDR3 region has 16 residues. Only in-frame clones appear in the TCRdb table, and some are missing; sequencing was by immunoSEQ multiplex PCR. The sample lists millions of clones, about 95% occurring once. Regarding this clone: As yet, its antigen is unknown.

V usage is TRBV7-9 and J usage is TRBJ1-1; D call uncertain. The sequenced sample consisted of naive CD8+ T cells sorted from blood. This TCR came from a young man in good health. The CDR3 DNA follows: TGTGCCAGCAGCTTAGGTAGCCCGGGATTGAACACTGAAGCTTTCTTT. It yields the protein CASSLGSPGLNTEAFF.